The clone carrying this T cell receptor beta chain turned up a few times. Its antigen is unknown. This specimen belongs to a study of type 1 regulatory T cells. TCRdb used MiXCR to reprocess the reads, holding one entry per CDR3 protein. The table lists approximately 21,000 distinct CDR3 sequences, around 43% of them singletons. The CDR3 extends over 12 amino acids. The V and J ends lost 1 base and 7 bases respectively, with 6 bases between them. Germline V gene lookup returns CDR1 SGHDT and CDR2 YYEEEE. This chain joins TRBV5-6 and TRBJ2-1; D unresolved. The origin of this receptor is a human donor in good health. Sequencing was done on a sample of cultured T cells, either the whole culture or a sorted T cell fraction (not recorded which). For the CDR3, the DNA is TGTGCCAGCAGCTTGACTCCTAATGAGCAGTTCTTC. It yields the protein CASSLTPNEQFF.